A selection of T cell receptor beta chains follows, all from one sample in a study of glioma-infiltrating T cells after dendritic cell vaccination. Clones were sequenced by immunoSEQ multiplex PCR, and TCRdb holds only the in-frame ones, with some missing. The sample has fewer than 85,000 clones, 80% to 90% seen once. The starting material was blood, obtained after dendritic cell vaccination. These receptors were collected from a human donor with glioblastoma. Each CDR3 is given with its conserved first and last residue. The D gene is left open where the match is weak. Some rows have no size entry. The others give once, few or many, or a class for an expanded clone.

CDR3: CASSLAGQGSEKLFF; DNA: TGTGCCAGCAGCTTAGCGGGACAGGGAAGTGAAAAACTGTTTTTT; size: -; J: TRBJ1-4; V: TRBV7-2; D: TRBD1
CDR3: CASSLVPSGRALLSGDTQYF; DNA: TGCGCCAGCAGCTTGGTTCCTAGCGGGAGGGCCCTTCTTTCCGGAGATACGCAGTATTTT; size: -; J: TRBJ2-3; V: TRBV5-1; D: TRBD2
CDR3: CASSESPSPSYEQYF; DNA: TGTGCCAGCAGTGAATCCCCTTCCCCTTCCTACGAGCAGTACTTC; size: -; J: TRBJ2-7; V: TRBV6-1; D: -
CDR3: CASSFQAGTNNEQFF; DNA: TGTGCCAGCAGTTTCCAAGCGGGGACCAACAATGAGCAGTTCTTC; size: few; J: TRBJ2-1; V: TRBV27; D: TRBD2
CDR3: CASSNAYDTGYEQYF; DNA: TGTGCCAGTAGTAACGCGTACGACACAGGCTACGAGCAGTACTTC; size: medium-sized; J: TRBJ2-7; V: TRBV19; D: -
CDR3: CASSAGPSGGPETQYF; DNA: TGTGCCAGCAGCGCGGGCCCTTCGGGGGGGCCGGAGACCCAGTACTTC; size: -; J: TRBJ2-5; V: TRBV5-4; D: TRBD2
CDR3: CASSNSSGQGIYEQYF; DNA: TGTGCCAGCAGCAATTCCTCGGGACAGGGGATCTACGAGCAGTACTTC; size: -; J: TRBJ2-7; V: TRBV7-9; D: TRBD1
CDR3: CASSTLTSAPEQYF; DNA: TGTGCCAGCAGCACCCTCACTAGCGCCCCCGAGCAGTACTTC; size: -; J: TRBJ2-7; V: TRBV7-2; D: TRBD2
CDR3: CASSLSIGTEAFF; DNA: TGTGCCAGCAGCTTAAGCATCGGCACTGAAGCTTTCTTT; size: few; J: TRBJ1-1; V: TRBV11-3; D: -
CDR3: CASSTGQYNQPQHF; DNA: TGCGCCAGCAGCACCGGACAGTACAATCAGCCCCAGCATTTT; size: -; J: TRBJ1-5; V: TRBV5-1; D: -
CDR3: CASSLGTGAGNTIYF; DNA: TGTGCCAGCAGCTTAGGCACGGGGGCTGGAAACACCATATATTTT; size: -; J: TRBJ1-3; V: TRBV7-9; D: -
CDR3: CASSPPRSHSYTEAFF; DNA: TGTGCCAGCTCACCCCCCCGGTCTCATTCATACACTGAAGCTTTCTTT; size: -; J: TRBJ1-1; V: TRBV18; D: -
CDR3: CATSRGQHYEQYF; DNA: TGTGCCACCAGCAGGGGACAGCACTACGAGCAGTACTTC; size: -; J: TRBJ2-7; V: TRBV15; D: TRBD1
CDR3: CASTNRVGVEQYF; DNA: TGTGCCAGTACAAACAGGGTAGGAGTCGAGCAGTACTTC; size: -; J: TRBJ2-7; V: TRBV6-5; D: -
CDR3: CASWEGNTIYF; DNA: TGTGCCAGCTGGGAGGGAAACACCATATATTTT; size: once; J: TRBJ1-3; V: TRBV25-1; D: -
CDR3: CASSELMGRWGWSPLHF; DNA: TGCGCCAGCAGTGAGCTGATGGGGCGGTGGGGATGGTCACCCCTCCACTTT; size: -; J: TRBJ1-6; V: TRBV10-2; D: -
CDR3: CASSNHEGSPLHF; DNA: TGTGCCAGCAGTAACCACGAGGGCTCACCCCTCCACTTT; size: few; J: TRBJ1-6; V: TRBV7-4; D: -
CDR3: CASSLEYGSLYEQYF; DNA: TGTGCCAGCAGCTTAGAGTACGGGTCCCTCTACGAGCAGTACTTC; size: -; J: TRBJ2-7; V: TRBV11-3; D: -
CDR3: CASSTGTGSEAFF; DNA: TGTGCCAGCAGCACTGGGACAGGATCTGAAGCTTTCTTT; size: -; J: TRBJ1-1; V: TRBV7-3; D: TRBD1
CDR3: CASSYRVSTEAFF; DNA: TGTGCCAGCAGCTACAGGGTTAGCACTGAAGCTTTCTTT; size: -; J: TRBJ1-1; V: TRBV7-9; D: -
CDR3: CASSFRTGEYGYTF; DNA: TGTGCCAGCAGCTTCAGGACAGGGGAGTATGGCTACACCTTC; size: -; J: TRBJ1-2; V: TRBV11-2; D: TRBD1
CDR3: CASSLRTPSYEQYF; DNA: TGCGCCAGCAGCTTGAGGACACCGTCCTACGAGCAGTACTTC; size: -; J: TRBJ2-7; V: TRBV5-1; D: -
CDR3: CASSISGDTQYF; DNA: TGTGCCAGTAGTATTTCGGGAGATACGCAGTATTTT; size: -; J: TRBJ2-3; V: TRBV19; D: -
CDR3: CASSNRDRGRTDTQYF; DNA: TGTGCCAGCAGCAACCGGGACAGGGGGCGGACAGATACGCAGTATTTT; size: -; J: TRBJ2-3; V: TRBV7-8; D: TRBD1
CDR3: CASSQGTANFYGYTF; DNA: TGTGCCAGCAGCCAAGGGACAGCCAACTTCTATGGCTACACCTTC; size: -; J: TRBJ1-2; V: TRBV4-2; D: -
CDR3: CASSRAYDTQYF; DNA: TGCGCCAGCAGCCGAGCCTATGATACGCAGTATTTT; size: once; J: TRBJ2-3; V: TRBV4-1; D: -
CDR3: CASSRDIGGGDNYGYTF; DNA: TGTGCCAGCAGCCGCGATATAGGGGGAGGGGATAACTATGGCTACACCTTC; size: few; J: TRBJ1-2; V: TRBV5-4; D: -